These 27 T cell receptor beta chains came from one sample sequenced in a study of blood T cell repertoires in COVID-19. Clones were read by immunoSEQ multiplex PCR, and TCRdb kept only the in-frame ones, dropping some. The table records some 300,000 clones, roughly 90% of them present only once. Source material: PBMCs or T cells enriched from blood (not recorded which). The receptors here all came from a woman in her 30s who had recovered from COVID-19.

CDR3 bases: TGTGCCAGCAGCTTGAGGGAGTCCGGACAGCCCCAGCATTTT. Translated: CASSLRESGQPQHF. V usage is TRBV7-8 and J usage is TRBJ1-5, with D unclear. The CDR3 loop spans 14 amino acids. The ends were cut back, 3 bases at V and 7 bases at J, with 13 bases in the middle. CDR1 and CDR2 from the germline V gene are SGHVS and FQNEAQ.

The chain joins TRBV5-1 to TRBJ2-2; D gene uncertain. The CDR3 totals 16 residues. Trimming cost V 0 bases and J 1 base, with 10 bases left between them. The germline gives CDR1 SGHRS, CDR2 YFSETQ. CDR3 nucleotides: TGCGCCAGCAGCTTGGACGGCGGAGTGAACACCGGGGAGCTGTTTTTT. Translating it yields CASSLDGGVNTGELFF.

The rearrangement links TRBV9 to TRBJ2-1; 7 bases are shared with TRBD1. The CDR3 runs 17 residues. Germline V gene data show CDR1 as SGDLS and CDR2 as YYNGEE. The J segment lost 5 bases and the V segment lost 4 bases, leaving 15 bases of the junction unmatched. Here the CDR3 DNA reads TGTGCCAGCAGCCCCCATCCGGGGACAGTCCCAAACAATGAGCAGTTCTTC. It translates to CASSPHPGTVPNNEQFF. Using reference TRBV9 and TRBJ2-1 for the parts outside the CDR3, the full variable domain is DSGVTQTPKHLITATGQRVTLRCSPRSGDLSVYWYQQSLDQGLQFLIQYYNGEERAKGNILERFSAQQFPDLHSELNLSSLELGDSALYFCASSPHPGTVPNNEQFFGPGTRLTVL.

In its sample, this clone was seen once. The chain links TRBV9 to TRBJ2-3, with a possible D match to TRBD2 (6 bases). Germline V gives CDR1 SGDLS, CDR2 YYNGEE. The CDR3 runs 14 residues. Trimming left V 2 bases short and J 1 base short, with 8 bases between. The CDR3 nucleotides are TGTGCCAGCAGCGTGCGCGGGGGCACAGATACGCAGTATTTT. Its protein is CASSVRGGTDTQYF.

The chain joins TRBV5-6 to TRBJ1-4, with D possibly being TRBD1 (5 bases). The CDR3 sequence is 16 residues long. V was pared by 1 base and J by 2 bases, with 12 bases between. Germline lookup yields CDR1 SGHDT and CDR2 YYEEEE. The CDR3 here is CASSLSLGVTNEKLFF. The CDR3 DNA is TGTGCCAGCAGCTTGTCTCTAGGGGTGACTAATGAAAAACTGTTTTTT.

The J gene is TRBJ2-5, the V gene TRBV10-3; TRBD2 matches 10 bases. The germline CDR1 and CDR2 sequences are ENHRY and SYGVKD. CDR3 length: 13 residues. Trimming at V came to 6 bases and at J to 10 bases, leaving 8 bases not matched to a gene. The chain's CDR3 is CAIRGASGRDQYF. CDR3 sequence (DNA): TGTGCCATCAGGGGAGCTAGCGGGAGAGACCAGTACTTC.

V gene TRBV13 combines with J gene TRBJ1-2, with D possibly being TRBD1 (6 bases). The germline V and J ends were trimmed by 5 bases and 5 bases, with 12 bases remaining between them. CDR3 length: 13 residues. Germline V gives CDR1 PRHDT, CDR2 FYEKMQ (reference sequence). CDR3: CASSLEGTYGYTF. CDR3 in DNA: TGTGCCAGCAGCCTGGAAGGGACATATGGCTACACCTTC.

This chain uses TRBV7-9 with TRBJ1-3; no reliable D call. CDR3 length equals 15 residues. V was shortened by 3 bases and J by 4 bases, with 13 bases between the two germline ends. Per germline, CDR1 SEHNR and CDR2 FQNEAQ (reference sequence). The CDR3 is CASSFRGMSGNTIYF. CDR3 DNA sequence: TGTGCCAGCAGCTTCCGCGGCATGTCCGGAAACACCATATATTTT. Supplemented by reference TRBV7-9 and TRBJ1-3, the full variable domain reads DTGVSQNPRHKITKRGQNVTFRCDPISEHNRLYWYRQTLGQGPEFLTYFQNEAQLEKSRLLSDRFSAERPKGSFSTLEIQRTEQGDSAMYLCASSFRGMSGNTIYFGEGSWLTVV.

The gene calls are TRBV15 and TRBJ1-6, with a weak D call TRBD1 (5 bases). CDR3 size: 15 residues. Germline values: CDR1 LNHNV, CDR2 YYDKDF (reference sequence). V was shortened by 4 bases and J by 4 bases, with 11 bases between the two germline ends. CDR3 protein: CATSTGLLYNSPLHF. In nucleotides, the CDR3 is TGTGCCACCAGCACGGGACTGTTATATAATTCACCCCTCCACTTT.

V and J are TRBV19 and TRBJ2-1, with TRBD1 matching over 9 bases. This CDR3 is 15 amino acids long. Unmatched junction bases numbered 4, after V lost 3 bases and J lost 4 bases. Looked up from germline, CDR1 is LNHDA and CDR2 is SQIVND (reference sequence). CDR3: CASSIRDRVYNEQFF. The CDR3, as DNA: TGTGCCAGTAGTATCCGGGACAGGGTATACAATGAGCAGTTCTTC. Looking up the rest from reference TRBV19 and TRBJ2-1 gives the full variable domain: DGGITQSPKYLFRKEGQNVTLSCEQNLNHDAMYWYRQDPGQGLRLIYYSQIVNDFQKGDIAEGYSVSREKKESFPLTVTSAQKNPTAFYLCASSIRDRVYNEQFFGPGTRLTVL.

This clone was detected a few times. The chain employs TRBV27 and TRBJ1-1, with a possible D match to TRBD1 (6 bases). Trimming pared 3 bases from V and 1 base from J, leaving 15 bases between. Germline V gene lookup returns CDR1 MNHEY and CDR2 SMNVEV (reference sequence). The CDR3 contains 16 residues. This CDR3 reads CASSFGDTLSNTEAFF. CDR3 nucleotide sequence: TGTGCCAGCAGTTTCGGGGACACTTTGTCGAACACTGAAGCTTTCTTT.

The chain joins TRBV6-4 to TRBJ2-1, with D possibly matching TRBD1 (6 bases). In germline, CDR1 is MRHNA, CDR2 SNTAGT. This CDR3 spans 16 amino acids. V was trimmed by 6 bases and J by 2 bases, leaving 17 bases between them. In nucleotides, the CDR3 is TGTGCCAGCAGCCTAGAACAGGGAATGACCTACAATGAGCAGTTCTTC. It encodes CASSLEQGMTYNEQFF.

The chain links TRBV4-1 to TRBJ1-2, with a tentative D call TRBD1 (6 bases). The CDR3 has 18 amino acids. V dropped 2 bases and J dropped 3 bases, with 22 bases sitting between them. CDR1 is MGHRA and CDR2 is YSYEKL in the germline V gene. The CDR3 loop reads CASSQNPLTGKPHYGYTF. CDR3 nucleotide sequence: TGCGCCAGCAGCCAAAACCCTCTAACAGGGAAACCCCACTATGGCTACACCTTC.

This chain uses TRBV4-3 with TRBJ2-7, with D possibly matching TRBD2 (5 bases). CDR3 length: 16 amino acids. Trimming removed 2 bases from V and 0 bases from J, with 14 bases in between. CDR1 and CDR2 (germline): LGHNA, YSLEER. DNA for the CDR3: TGCGCCAGCAGCCAAAACGGGAACCATGCCTCCTACGAGCAGTACTTC. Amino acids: CASSQNGNHASYEQYF.

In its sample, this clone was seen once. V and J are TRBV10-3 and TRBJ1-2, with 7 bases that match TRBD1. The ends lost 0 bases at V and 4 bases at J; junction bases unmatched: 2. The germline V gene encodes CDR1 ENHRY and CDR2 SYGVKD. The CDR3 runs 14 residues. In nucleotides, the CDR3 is TGTGCCATCAGTGAGTCGGGACAGCTCTATGGCTACACCTTC. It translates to CAISESGQLYGYTF.

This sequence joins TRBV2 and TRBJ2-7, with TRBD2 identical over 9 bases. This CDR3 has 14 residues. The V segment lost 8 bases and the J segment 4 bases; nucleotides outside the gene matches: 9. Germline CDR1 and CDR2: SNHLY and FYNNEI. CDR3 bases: TGTGCCAGCCTAGAGGTAGCGGGGGATTACGAGCAGTACTTC. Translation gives CASLEVAGDYEQYF.

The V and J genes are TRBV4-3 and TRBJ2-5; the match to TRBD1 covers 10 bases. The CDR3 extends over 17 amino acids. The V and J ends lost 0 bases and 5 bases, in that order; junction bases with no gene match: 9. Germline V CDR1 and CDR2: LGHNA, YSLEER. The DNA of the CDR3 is TGCGCCAGCAGCCAAGAATCCCATAGACAGGGGGCCGAGACCCAGTACTTC. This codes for CASSQESHRQGAETQYF.

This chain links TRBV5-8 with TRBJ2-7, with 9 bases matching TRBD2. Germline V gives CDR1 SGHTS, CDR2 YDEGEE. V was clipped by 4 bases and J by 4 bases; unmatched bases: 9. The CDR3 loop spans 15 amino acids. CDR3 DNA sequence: TGTGCCAGCAGCAGCGGGACTAGCAGAAATTACGAGCAGTACTTC. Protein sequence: CASSSGTSRNYEQYF.

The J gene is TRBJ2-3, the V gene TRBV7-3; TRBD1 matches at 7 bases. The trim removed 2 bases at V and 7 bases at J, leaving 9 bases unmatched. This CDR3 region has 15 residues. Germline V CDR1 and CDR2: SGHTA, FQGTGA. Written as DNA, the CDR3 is TGTGCCAGCAGCTTATCAGGGGGTACCGGGTATACGCAGTATTTT. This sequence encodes CASSLSGGTGYTQYF.

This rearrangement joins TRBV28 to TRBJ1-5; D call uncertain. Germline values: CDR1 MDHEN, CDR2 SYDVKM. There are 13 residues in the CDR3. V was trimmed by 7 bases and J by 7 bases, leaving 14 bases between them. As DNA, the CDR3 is TGTGCCAGCACCCTGCGACCGGGACAGCCCCAGCATTTT. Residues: CASTLRPGQPQHF.

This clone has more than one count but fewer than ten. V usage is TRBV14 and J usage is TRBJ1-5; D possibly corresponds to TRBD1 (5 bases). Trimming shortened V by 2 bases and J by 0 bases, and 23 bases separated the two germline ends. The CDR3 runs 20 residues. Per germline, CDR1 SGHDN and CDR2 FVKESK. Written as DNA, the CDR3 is TGTGCCAGCAGCCAATGCGATGTGTGGGACTTTCGTTGTAGCAATCAGCCCCAGCATTTT. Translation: CASSQCDVWDFRCSNQPQHF. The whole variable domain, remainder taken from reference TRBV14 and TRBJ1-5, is EAGVTQFPSHSVIEKGQTVTLRCDPISGHDNLYWYRRVMGKEIKFLLHFVKESKQDESGMPNNRFLAERTGGTYSTLKVQPAELEDSGVYFCASSQCDVWDFRCSNQPQHFGDGTRLSIL.

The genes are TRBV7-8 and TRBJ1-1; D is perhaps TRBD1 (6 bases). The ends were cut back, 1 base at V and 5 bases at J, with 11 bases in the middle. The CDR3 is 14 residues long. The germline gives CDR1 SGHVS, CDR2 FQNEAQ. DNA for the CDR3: TGTGCCAGCAGCTTAGAAGGGGGGGGGACTGAAGCTTTCTTT. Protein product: CASSLEGGGTEAFF.

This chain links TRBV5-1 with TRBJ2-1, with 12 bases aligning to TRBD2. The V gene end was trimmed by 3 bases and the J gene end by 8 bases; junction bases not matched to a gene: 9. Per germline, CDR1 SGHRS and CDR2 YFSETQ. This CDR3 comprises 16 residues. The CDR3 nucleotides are TGCGCCAGCAGCTCTAGCGGGAGGGCCCCTGTCGATGAGCAGTTCTTC. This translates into CASSSSGRAPVDEQFF. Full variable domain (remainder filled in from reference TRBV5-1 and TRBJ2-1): KAGVTQTPRYLIKTRGQQVTLSCSPISGHRSVSWYQQTPGQGLQFLFEYFSETQRNKGNFPGRFSGRQFSNSRSEMNVSTLELGDSALYLCASSSSGRAPVDEQFFGPGTRLTVL.

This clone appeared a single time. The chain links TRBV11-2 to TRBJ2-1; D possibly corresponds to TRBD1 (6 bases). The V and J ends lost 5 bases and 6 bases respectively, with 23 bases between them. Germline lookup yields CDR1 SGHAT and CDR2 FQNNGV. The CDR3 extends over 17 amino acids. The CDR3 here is CASSLLPGARNFNEQFF. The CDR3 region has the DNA TGTGCCAGCAGCCTCCTCCCAGGGGCCCGCAACTTCAATGAGCAGTTCTTC.

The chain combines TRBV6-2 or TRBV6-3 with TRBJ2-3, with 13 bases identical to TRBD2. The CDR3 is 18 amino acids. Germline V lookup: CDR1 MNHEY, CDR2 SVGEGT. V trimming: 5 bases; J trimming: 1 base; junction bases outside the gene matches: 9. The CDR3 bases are TGTGCCAGCAGTGGGCCGAGACTAGCGGGGGGCCGCACAGATACGCAGTATTTT. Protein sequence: CASSGPRLAGGRTDTQYF.

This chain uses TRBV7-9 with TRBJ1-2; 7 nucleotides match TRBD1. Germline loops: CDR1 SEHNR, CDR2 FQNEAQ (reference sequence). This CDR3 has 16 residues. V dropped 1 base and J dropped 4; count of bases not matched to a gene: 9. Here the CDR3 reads CASSLGGTGTAYGYTF. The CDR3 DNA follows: TGTGCCAGCAGCTTAGGGGGCACCGGGACAGCCTATGGCTACACCTTC.

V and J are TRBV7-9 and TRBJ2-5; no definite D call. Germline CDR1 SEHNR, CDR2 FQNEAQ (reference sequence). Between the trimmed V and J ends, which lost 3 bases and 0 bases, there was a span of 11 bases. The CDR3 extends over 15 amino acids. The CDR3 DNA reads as TGTGCCAGCAGCTTCCTTTCGCGGAACCAAGAGACCCAGTACTTC. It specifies CASSFLSRNQETQYF.